The 20 T cell receptor beta chains below all came from one sample that was sequenced in a study of human T cells and chemical hapten exposure. Time point denoted: patch test 2, 6 weeks after DPC sensitization. The sample's treatment: therapeutic diphenylcyclopropenone sensitization with weekly scalp DPC. One entry per CDR3 protein results from TCRdb running MiXCR on the RACE reads. Of tens of thousands of distinct CDR3 sequences in the sample, 3.3% are singletons; the top ten hold approximately 6.7%. The sample consisted of whole blood, taken in connection with sensitization to the hapten diphenylcyclopropenone (DPC). Receptor source: a man aged 35 to 55 with alopecia areata. Some clones in this sample may be carry-over from other donors' samples.

The sample holds a few counts of this clonotype. The V and J genes are TRBV5-4 and TRBJ1-5, with TRBD1 matching 9 bases. Trimming took 3 bases from V and 4 from J; bases not matched to a gene: 5. The germline V gene encodes CDR1 SGHNT and CDR2 YYREEE (reference sequence). The CDR3 is made up of 15 amino acids. CDR3 DNA sequence: TGTGCCAGCAGCTCAGGGACAGGGTGGAATCAGCCCCAGCATTTT. Encoded protein: CASSSGTGWNQPQHF.

This clonotype was picked up many times. The chain has TRBV3-1 and TRBJ2-7; 7 bases fit TRBD2. Germline lookup yields CDR1 LGHDT and CDR2 YNNKEL (reference sequence). Trimming cost V 0 bases and J 6 bases; bases outside gene matches: 8. This CDR3 has 15 amino acids. The CDR3 reads CASSQDGGRAREQYF. CDR3 in DNA: TGTGCCAGCAGCCAAGATGGAGGGAGGGCCCGCGAGCAGTACTTC.

This clonotype was observed at least ten times. The chain employs TRBV6-1 and TRBJ2-3; no clear D gene. The germline V gene encodes CDR1 MNHNS and CDR2 SASEGT. The V gene lost 5 bases and the J gene lost 2 bases, with 17 bases spanning the gap. The CDR3 is 16 residues long. CDR3 amino acids: CASSPQSSLLTDTQYF. The CDR3 nucleotides are TGTGCCAGCAGTCCCCAGAGCAGTCTGCTCACAGATACGCAGTATTTT.

This rearrangement joins TRBV28 to TRBJ2-5, with D perhaps given as TRBD1 or TRBD2 (7 bases each). There are 19 residues in the CDR3. V lost 7 bases and J lost 0, with 27 bases in between. Germline V gives CDR1 MDHEN, CDR2 SYDVKM. CDR3 sequence reads: CASTPTGAGEGGYQETQYF. The CDR3 bases are TGTGCCAGCACCCCAACAGGGGCGGGAGAGGGGGGGTACCAAGAGACCCAGTACTTC.

Ten or more counts support this clonotype. The chain is built from TRBV30 and TRBJ1-1, with D possibly matching TRBD1 (5 bases). The CDR3 is 14 residues long. Germline loops: CDR1 GTSNPN, CDR2 SVGIG (reference sequence). Trimming left V 0 bases short and J 3 bases short, with 11 bases between. The CDR3 region is CAWSVLGGDTEAFF. DNA of the CDR3: TGTGCCTGGAGTGTACTGGGGGGAGACACTGAAGCTTTCTTT.

This clonotype occurred many times. The genes are TRBV4-2 and TRBJ2-7; 11 positions agree with TRBD1. J was trimmed by 7 bases and V by 4 bases; bases with no gene match: 9. In germline, CDR1 is LGHNA, CDR2 YNFKEQ. The CDR3 extends over 15 amino acids. The CDR3 loop is CASSRPGQGVREQYF. The CDR3 coding sequence is TGTGCCAGCAGCCGACCGGGACAGGGGGTTCGTGAGCAGTACTTC.

The rearrangement links TRBV7-2 to TRBJ2-2, with no clear D. The CDR3 runs 12 residues. V gave up 5 bases and J gave up 4 bases, with 5 bases separating them. Germline V gene data show CDR1 as SGHTA and CDR2 as FQGNSA. CDR3 loop: CASSHPTGELFF. CDR3 in DNA: TGTGCCAGCAGCCATCCCACCGGGGAGCTGTTTTTT.

In this sample, this clonotype turned up many times. The chain couples TRBV5-1 to TRBJ2-5, with D perhaps TRBD2 (7 bases). This CDR3 is built from 14 residues. Deletions cut 0 bases from V and 9 bases from J, with 15 bases between. Germline values: CDR1 SGHRS, CDR2 YFSETQ. CDR3 residues: CASSLVFREGAQYF. CDR3 DNA sequence: TGCGCCAGCAGCTTGGTATTCAGGGAGGGGGCCCAGTACTTC. Variable domain in full (rest from reference TRBV5-1 and TRBJ2-5): KAGVTQTPRYLIKTRGQQVTLSCSPISGHRSVSWYQQTPGQGLQFLFEYFSETQRNKGNFPGRFSGRQFSNSRSEMNVSTLELGDSALYLCASSLVFREGAQYFGPGTRLLVL.

The table lists this clonotype with many counts. The V gene is TRBV20-1, the J gene TRBJ2-7; 10 bases are shared with TRBD1. The CDR3 is made up of 15 amino acids. From germline, CDR1 is DFQATT and CDR2 SNEGSKA (reference sequence). The V segment lost 1 base and the J segment 2 bases; nucleotides outside the gene matches: 5. The CDR3 here is CSARAPGQGTYEQYF. Written as DNA, the CDR3 is TGCAGTGCTAGAGCACCGGGACAGGGGACCTACGAGCAGTACTTC.

This clonotype was observed at least ten times. The V call is TRBV12-3 or TRBV12-4, the J call TRBJ2-2; D possibly corresponds to TRBD2 (6 bases). The length of the CDR3 is 15 residues. V was cut by 7 bases and J by 1 base, with 13 bases left in between. CDR3 sequence reads: CASTGHGGNTGELFF. The CDR3, as DNA: TGTGCCAGCACCGGACACGGGGGGAACACCGGGGAGCTGTTTTTT.

Many counts were recorded for this clonotype. The V call is TRBV28, the J call TRBJ2-1, with 7 bases lining up with TRBD2. J lost 15 bases, V lost 1 base, and 15 bases had no gene match. This CDR3 has 15 amino acids. Germline V CDR1 and CDR2: MDHEN, SYDVKM. CDR3 loop: CASSLLTGGPSSWFF. The DNA for the CDR3 is TGTGCCAGCAGTTTATTAACGGGAGGACCGTCATCTTGGTTCTTC.

In its sample, this clonotype was seen many times. The chain recombines TRBV6-5 with TRBJ1-4; D not resolved. In germline, CDR1 is MNHEY, CDR2 SVGAGI. The CDR3 covers 12 residues. V was shortened by 2 bases and J by 8 bases, with 6 bases between the two germline ends. The CDR3 loop reads CASSYLNEKLFF. The DNA for the CDR3 is TGTGCCAGCAGTTACCTTAACGAAAAACTGTTTTTT.

This clonotype occurred a few times. The chain recombines TRBV6-5 with TRBJ1-1, with D maybe TRBD1 (6 bases). The CDR3 is 23 residues long. The V and J ends lost 8 bases and 1 base respectively, with 41 bases between them. CDR1 is MNHEY, CDR2 SVGAGI, per germline. CDR3 in DNA: TGTGCCAGCCGCTTGCGCCGCCGGGGGGCCTTATTGGGGCCGCCCAGACAGAACACTGAAGCTTTCTTT. This encodes CASRLRRRGALLGPPRQNTEAFF.

There are a few counts of this clonotype. The chain links TRBV28 to TRBJ1-2; D unresolved. CDR1 and CDR2 from the germline V gene are MDHEN and SYDVKM. V was shortened by 7 bases and J by 0 bases, with 15 bases between the two germline ends. The CDR3 loop spans 15 amino acids. This CDR3 is CASTQVEGSNYGYTF. The CDR3, as DNA: TGTGCCAGCACTCAGGTCGAAGGGTCTAACTATGGCTACACCTTC.

This clonotype has only a few counts. This chain links TRBV4-3 with TRBJ1-1, with D possibly TRBD1 on 5 matching bases. Per germline, CDR1 LGHNA and CDR2 YSLEER. Trimming cost V 3 bases and J 0 bases, with 8 bases left between them. The CDR3 is made up of 14 amino acids. The CDR3: CASSQRQLNTEAFF. The DNA for the CDR3 is TGCGCCAGCAGCCAGCGACAGCTGAACACTGAAGCTTTCTTT.

Many counts were recorded for this clonotype. The chain is built from TRBV5-1 and TRBJ2-1; 7 nucleotides match TRBD1. V lost 4 bases to trimming and J lost 8 bases; unmatched junction nucleotides: 9. From germline, CDR1 is SGHRS and CDR2 YFSETQ. The CDR3 is made up of 14 amino acids. The CDR3 here is CASSSYRGWDEQFF. The CDR3 nucleotides are TGCGCCAGCAGCAGCTACAGGGGTTGGGATGAGCAGTTCTTC.

This clonotype was detected ten times or more. The rearrangement joins TRBV28 to TRBJ2-3; 10 bases agree with TRBD2. Germline trimming cut 10 bases from V and 3 bases from J; bases unmatched to any gene: 7. CDR3 length equals 14 residues. Germline-derived CDR1 and CDR2 are MDHEN and SYDVKM. Here the CDR3 reads CATKAGGETDTQYF. The DNA for the CDR3 is TGTGCCACCAAAGCGGGAGGGGAAACAGATACGCAGTATTTT.

This clonotype was picked up many times. The chain links TRBV28 to TRBJ2-7; D is undetermined. With 6 bases removed from V and 4 bases from J, the gap between germline ends came to 13 bases. The CDR3 totals 13 residues. CDR1 and CDR2 from the germline V gene are MDHEN and SYDVKM. CDR3 sequence (DNA): TGTGCCAGCAGCCATCAATCAGTTTACGAGCAGTACTTC. This translates into CASSHQSVYEQYF.

As regards this clonotype: A single base separates this from a much larger clone, so it may be a read error. The rearrangement joins TRBV4-2 to TRBJ2-7; D is possibly TRBD1 (5 bases). This CDR3 is built from 14 residues. Germline V gene lookup returns CDR1 LGHNA and CDR2 YNFKEQ. The V end was cut by 2 bases, the J end by 6 bases, with 14 bases between. CDR3 sequence reads: CASSQRGLMVEQYF. DNA of the CDR3: TGTGCCAGCAGCCAAAGGGGCTTAATGGTCGAGCAGTACTTC.

This clonotype appeared many times. The J gene is TRBJ2-2, the V gene TRBV28; 7 positions match TRBD2. The germline gives CDR1 MDHEN, CDR2 SYDVKM. CDR3 length equals 16 residues. V trimming: 4 bases; J trimming: 5 bases; junction bases outside the gene matches: 10. Here the CDR3 reads CASSSPSGVGTGELFF. The CDR3, as DNA: TGTGCCAGCAGTTCCCCTAGCGGAGTGGGGACCGGGGAGCTGTTTTTT.